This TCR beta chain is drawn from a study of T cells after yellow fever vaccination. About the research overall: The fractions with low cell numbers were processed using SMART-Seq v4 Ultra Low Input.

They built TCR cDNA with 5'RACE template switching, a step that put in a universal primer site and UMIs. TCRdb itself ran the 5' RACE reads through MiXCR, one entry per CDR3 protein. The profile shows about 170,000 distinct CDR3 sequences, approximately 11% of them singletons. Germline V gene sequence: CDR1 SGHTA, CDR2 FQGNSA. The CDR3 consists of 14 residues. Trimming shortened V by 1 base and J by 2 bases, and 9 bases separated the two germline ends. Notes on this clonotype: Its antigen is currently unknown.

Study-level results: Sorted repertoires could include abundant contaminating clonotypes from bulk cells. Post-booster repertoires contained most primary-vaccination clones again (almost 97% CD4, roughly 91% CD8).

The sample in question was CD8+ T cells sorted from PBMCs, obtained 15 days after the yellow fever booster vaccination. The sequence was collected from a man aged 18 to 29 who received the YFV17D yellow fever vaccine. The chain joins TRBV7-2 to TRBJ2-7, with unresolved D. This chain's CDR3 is CASSLEGHAYEQYV. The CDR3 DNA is TGTGCCAGCAGCTTAGAAGGGCATGCCTACGAGCAGTACGTC.